What follows are 10 T cell receptor beta chains derived from one specimen sequenced in a study of control samples from healthy donors and cancer patients. Repertoires were generated with immunoSEQ multiplex PCR, while TCRdb's copy carries only in-frame clones and drops some. Of around 130,000 clones listed, more than 70% were seen once; the top ten hold more than 2.5%. Sample: blood. These receptors originate from a man aged 50-60 years in good health.

This clone was recorded a few times. The chain has TRBV19 and TRBJ2-2, with TRBD2 matching over 9 bases. Looked up from germline, CDR1 is LNHDA and CDR2 is SQIVND (reference sequence). The ends lost 5 bases at V and 7 bases at J; junction bases unmatched: 8. There are 15 residues in the CDR3. The CDR3 DNA follows: TGTGCCAGTAGTGTCCTAGCGGGGTTGGGCGGGGAGCTGTTTTTT. Amino acid sequence: CASSVLAGLGGELFF.

The V and J genes are TRBV24-1 and TRBJ2-1; TRBD1 is a possible D gene (7 bases). The CDR3 is 16 residues long. V gave up 4 bases and J gave up 4 bases, with 16 bases separating them. Germline CDR1 reads KGHDR; CDR2 reads SFDVKD. In DNA form, the CDR3 reads TGTGCCACCAGTGAGTCAGGGGGTCGGGAGTACAATGAGCAGTTCTTC. Encoded protein: CATSESGGREYNEQFF.

This clone was observed once. The chain uses TRBV27 and TRBJ2-7; D is uncertain. Germline assignment: CDR1 MNHEY and CDR2 SMNVEV (reference sequence). The CDR3 spans 14 residues. The V end was cut by 5 bases, the J end by 0 bases, with 11 bases between. The CDR3 bases are TGTGCCAGCAGTGCCGGGTCCGGCTCCTACGAGCAGTACTTC. Amino acids: CASSAGSGSYEQYF.

The V call is TRBV27, the J call TRBJ1-5; no reliable D call. The CDR3 runs 15 residues. The V gene lost 3 bases and the J gene lost 2 bases, with 11 bases spanning the gap. Germline V gives CDR1 MNHEY, CDR2 SMNVEV (reference sequence). The CDR3 DNA follows: TGTGCCAGCAGTTTCGCGAGCGGAGGCAATCAGCCCCAGCATTTT. Residues: CASSFASGGNQPQHF.

The rearrangement links TRBV4-1 to TRBJ1-1, with a tentative D call TRBD1 (6 bases). The CDR3 extends over 13 amino acids. Germline CDR1 MGHRA, CDR2 YSYEKL. V was pared by 4 bases and J by 12 bases, with 18 bases between. CDR3 sequence: CASSPSYLGQPFF. The CDR3 DNA reads as TGCGCCAGCAGCCCATCGTACCTCGGACAGCCTTTCTTT.

This clone showed up just once. The chain is built from TRBV19 and TRBJ1-1; D may be TRBD1 (5 bases). CDR1 is LNHDA and CDR2 is SQIVND in the germline V gene (reference sequence). Between the trimmed V and J ends, which lost 5 bases and 3 bases, there was a span of 19 bases. The CDR3 has 16 amino acids. The chain's CDR3 is CASSYRDPRLHTEAFF. The DNA of the CDR3 is TGTGCCAGTAGTTATCGGGACCCCCGGTTACACACTGAAGCTTTCTTT.

The chain carries TRBV3-1 (or the pseudogene TRBV3-2) and TRBJ2-3, with D perhaps matching TRBD2 (8 bases). The CDR3 runs to 15 residues. Between the trimmed V and J ends, which lost 4 bases and 5 bases, there was a span of 16 bases. Germline CDR1 is LGHDT and CDR2 is YNNKEL (reference sequence). The CDR3 DNA follows: TGTGCCAGCAGCCTAAGACAGGGACTAGGAGATACGCAGTATTTT. It is translated as CASSLRQGLGDTQYF.

The rearrangement joins TRBV18 to TRBJ2-7; no definite D call. The CDR3 is made up of 14 amino acids. Germline lookup yields CDR1 KGHSH and CDR2 LQKENI. Trimming stripped 5 bases from V and 1 base from J, with 12 bases between. CDR3 in DNA: TGTGCCAGCTCAGCCCGTGAACTGTCCTACGAGCAGTACTTC. This translates into CASSARELSYEQYF.

The V and J genes are TRBV28 and TRBJ1-4; D remains ambiguous. CDR1 MDHEN and CDR2 SYDVKM come from the germline V gene. This CDR3 is 12 amino acids long. V dropped 8 bases and J dropped 8 bases, with 12 bases sitting between them. Here the CDR3 DNA reads TGTGCCAGCCCCAGTTCGAAAGAAAAACTGTTTTTT. Its protein product is CASPSSKEKLFF.

The V call is TRBV28, the J call TRBJ2-7; 8 positions match TRBD1. Losses at the gene ends were 6 bases for V and 2 bases for J; bases not matched to a gene: 21. Per the germline V gene, CDR1 is MDHEN and CDR2 is SYDVKM. This CDR3 region has 19 residues. CDR3 residues: CASRRNRGLGKGSAYEQYF. The CDR3 DNA sequence: TGTGCCAGCAGACGAAACAGGGGGTTGGGGAAAGGTAGCGCCTACGAGCAGTACTTC.